The 7 T cell receptor beta chains below were found in one sample sequenced in a study of regulatory T cells in long-lasting Graves disease. Documented time point: newly diagnosed GD, antithyroid drugs for less than 3 months. Making the TCR library involved RNA that had been extracted from PBMCs. Arm-PCR of CDR3 regions and iRepertoire HTBI primers were the basis on which TCR beta libraries were built. TCRdb processed the multiplex PCR reads anew with MiXCR; each CDR3 protein has one entry. The table includes about 420,000 distinct CDR3 sequences, roughly 15% detected once. The same data also contributed to another study, on T cells in Graves' hyperthyroidism and ophthalmopathy.

The sample consisted of peripheral blood mononuclear cells (PBMCs), taken at new diagnosis, from a patient treated with antithyroid drugs. The receptors originated from a woman aged 18-29 years with Graves disease.

This clonotype was seen ten or more times. This sequence joins TRBV20-1 and TRBJ2-1, with a weak D call TRBD1 (5 bases). This CDR3 has 12 amino acids. Germline V gene lookup returns CDR1 DFQATT and CDR2 SNEGSKA (reference sequence). The germline V and J ends were trimmed by 2 bases and 4 bases, with 6 bases remaining between them. The CDR3 is CSARRGYNEQFF. The CDR3 region has the DNA TGCAGTGCTAGAAGGGGATACAATGAGCAGTTCTTC.

This clonotype was recorded at least ten times. This rearrangement joins TRBV30 to TRBJ1-5; D may be TRBD1 (5 bases). V was shortened by 0 bases and J by 7 bases, with 10 bases between the two germline ends. The CDR3 contains 13 residues. Germline V gives CDR1 GTSNPN, CDR2 SVGIG (reference sequence). CDR3 DNA: TGTGCCTGGAGTGTAGGGGATGGGCAGCCCCAGCATTTT. It yields the protein CAWSVGDGQPQHF. The variable domain in full, completed from reference TRBV30 and TRBJ1-5, reads SQTIHQWPATLVQPVGSPLSLECTVEGTSNPNLYWYRQAAGRGLQLLFYSVGIGQISSEVPQNLSASRPQDRQFILSSKKLLLSDSGFYLCAWSVGDGQPQHFGDGTRLSIL.

The chain couples TRBV4-2 to TRBJ2-1; no reliable D call. The J call may be in error: the DNA end matches TRBJ2-5 better. Germline CDR1 and CDR2: LGHNA and YNFKEQ. The CDR3 consists of 14 residues. The CDR3 sequence: CASSQDLMGETQYF. DNA for the CDR3: TGTGCCAGCAGCCAAGATCTCATGGGAGAGACCCAGTACTTC.

This clonotype was recorded a few times. V usage is TRBV19 and J usage is TRBJ2-1, with TRBD1 matching 7 bases. The CDR3 runs to 15 residues. Germline trimming cut 4 bases from V and 4 bases from J; bases unmatched to any gene: 7. Looked up from germline, CDR1 is LNHDA and CDR2 is SQIVND (reference sequence). CDR3 nucleotides: TGTGCCAGTAGTACAATAAGGACAGGATACAATGAGCAGTTCTTC. Amino acids: CASSTIRTGYNEQFF.

This clonotype was seen ten or more times. This chain joins TRBV7-3 and TRBJ2-2; TRBD1 matches at 9 bases. V gave up 5 bases and J gave up 13 bases; unmatched junction bases: 5. From germline, CDR1 is SGHTA and CDR2 FQGTGA. The CDR3 contains 12 residues. The CDR3 spells CASSQGQGGLFF. The CDR3 region has the DNA TGTGCCAGCAGCCAGGGACAGGGAGGGCTGTTTTTT.

The gene calls are TRBV7-9 and TRBJ2-1, with TRBD2 matching 14 bases. There are 16 residues in the CDR3. CDR1 SEHNR and CDR2 FQNEAQ come from the germline V gene (reference sequence). With V trimmed by 4 bases and J by 8 bases, 7 bases remained unmatched. CDR3 coding DNA: TGTGCCAGCAGCTCCGGGACTAGCGGGAGAACGGATGAGCAGTTCTTC. Protein: CASSSGTSGRTDEQFF.

The chain recombines TRBV10-3 with TRBJ2-1; TRBD1 agrees at 8 bases. Germline V CDR1 and CDR2: ENHRY, SYGVKD. V lost 3 bases, J lost 2 bases, and 6 bases stayed unmatched. The CDR3 loop spans 16 amino acids. The CDR3 region is CAISDHRDRTYNEQFF. The DNA of the CDR3 is TGTGCCATCAGTGATCACCGGGACAGGACCTACAATGAGCAGTTCTTC.